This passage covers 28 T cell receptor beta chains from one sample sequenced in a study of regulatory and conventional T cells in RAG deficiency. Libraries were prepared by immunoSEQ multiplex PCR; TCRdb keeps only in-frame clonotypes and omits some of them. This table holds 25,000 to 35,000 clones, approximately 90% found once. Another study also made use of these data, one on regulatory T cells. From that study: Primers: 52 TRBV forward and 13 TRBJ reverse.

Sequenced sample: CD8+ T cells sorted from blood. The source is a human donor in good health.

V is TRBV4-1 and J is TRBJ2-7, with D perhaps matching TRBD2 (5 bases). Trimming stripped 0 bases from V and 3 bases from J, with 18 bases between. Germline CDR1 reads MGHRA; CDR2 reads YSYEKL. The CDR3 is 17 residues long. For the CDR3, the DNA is TGCGCCAGCAGCCAAGATCGGCTCCCCCCGGGGAGCTACGAGCAGTACTTC. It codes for CASSQDRLPPGSYEQYF.

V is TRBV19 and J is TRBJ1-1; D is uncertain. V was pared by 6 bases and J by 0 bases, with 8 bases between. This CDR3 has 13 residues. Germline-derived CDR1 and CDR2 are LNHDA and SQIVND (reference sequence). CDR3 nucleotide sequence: TGTGCCAGTAGCCGCGACCTGAACACTGAAGCTTTCTTT. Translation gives CASSRDLNTEAFF.

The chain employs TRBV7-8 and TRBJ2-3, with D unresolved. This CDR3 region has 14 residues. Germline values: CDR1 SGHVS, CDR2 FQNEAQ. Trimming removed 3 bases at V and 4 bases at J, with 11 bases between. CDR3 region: CASSFPVGPDTQYF. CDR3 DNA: TGTGCCAGCAGCTTCCCGGTGGGCCCAGATACGCAGTATTTT.

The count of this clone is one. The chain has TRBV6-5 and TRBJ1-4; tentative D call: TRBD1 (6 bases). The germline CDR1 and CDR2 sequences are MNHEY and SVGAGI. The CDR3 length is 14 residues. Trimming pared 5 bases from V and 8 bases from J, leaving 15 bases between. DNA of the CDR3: TGTGCCAGCAGTCCGAACAGGGAGGGCGAAAAACTGTTTTTT. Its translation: CASSPNREGEKLFF.

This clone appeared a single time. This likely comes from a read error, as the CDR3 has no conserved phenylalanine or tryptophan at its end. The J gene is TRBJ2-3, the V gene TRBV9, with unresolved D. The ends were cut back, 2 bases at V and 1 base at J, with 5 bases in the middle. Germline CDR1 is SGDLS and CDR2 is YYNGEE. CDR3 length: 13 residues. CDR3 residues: CASSVLGTDTQYL. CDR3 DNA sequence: TGTGCCAGCAGCGTCCTAGGCACAGATACGCAGTATCTT.

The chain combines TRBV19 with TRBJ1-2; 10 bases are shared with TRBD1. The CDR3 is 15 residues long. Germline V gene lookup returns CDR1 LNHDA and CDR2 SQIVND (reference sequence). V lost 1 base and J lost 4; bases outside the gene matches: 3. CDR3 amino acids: CASSIGTGGSYGYTF. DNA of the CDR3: TGTGCCAGTAGTATAGGGACAGGGGGGTCCTATGGCTACACCTTC.

The CDR3 DNA is TGTGCCAGCGGTGGACAGGGGGCAGATACGCAGTATTTT. This codes for CASGGQGADTQYF. V gene TRBV6-1 combines with J gene TRBJ2-3, with TRBD1 matching over 10 bases. J gave up 4 bases and V 8 bases, and 3 bases lay outside the gene matches. The CDR3 is made up of 13 amino acids. Germline lookup yields CDR1 MNHNS and CDR2 SASEGT.

Written as DNA, the CDR3 is TGCAGTGCTAACAGGGCGAACGAGCAGTACTTC. It encodes CSANRANEQYF. The rearrangement uses TRBV20-1 and TRBJ2-7, with a possible D match to TRBD1 (6 bases). From germline, CDR1 is DFQATT and CDR2 SNEGSKA (reference sequence). Trimming took 4 bases from V and 5 from J, leaving 9 bases between them. This CDR3 spans 11 amino acids.

CDR3 protein: CASSLVVSVNEQFF. Written as DNA, the CDR3 is TGTGCCAGCAGCTTAGTGGTGAGCGTAAATGAGCAGTTCTTC. The rearrangement links TRBV7-9 to TRBJ2-1; D is uncertain. Germline CDR1 and CDR2: SEHNR and FQNEAQ (reference sequence). V shed 1 base and J shed 7 bases, with 11 bases lying between them. The CDR3 consists of 14 residues. The full variable domain, rest sourced from reference TRBV7-9 and TRBJ2-1, is DTGVSQNPRHKITKRGQNVTFRCDPISEHNRLYWYRQTLGQGPEFLTYFQNEAQLEKSRLLSDRFSAERPKGSFSTLEIQRTEQGDSAMYLCASSLVVSVNEQFFGPGTRLTVL.

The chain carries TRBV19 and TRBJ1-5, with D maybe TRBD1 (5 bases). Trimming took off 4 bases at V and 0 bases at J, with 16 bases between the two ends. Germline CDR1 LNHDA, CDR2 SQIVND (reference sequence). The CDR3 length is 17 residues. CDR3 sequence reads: CASSRPPGHNSNQPQHF. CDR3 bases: TGTGCCAGTAGTAGGCCTCCAGGGCACAATAGCAATCAGCCCCAGCATTTT. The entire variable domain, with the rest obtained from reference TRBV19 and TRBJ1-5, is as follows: DGGITQSPKYLFRKEGQNVTLSCEQNLNHDAMYWYRQDPGQGLRLIYYSQIVNDFQKGDIAEGYSVSREKKESFPLTVTSAQKNPTAFYLCASSRPPGHNSNQPQHFGDGTRLSIL.

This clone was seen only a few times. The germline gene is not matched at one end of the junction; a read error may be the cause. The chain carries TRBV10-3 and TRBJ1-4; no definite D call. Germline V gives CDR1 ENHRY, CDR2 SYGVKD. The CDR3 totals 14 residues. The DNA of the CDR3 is TGTGCCAGCAGTCTGCAGCCGGTTAATGAAAAACTGTTTTTT. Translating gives CASSLQPVNEKLFF.

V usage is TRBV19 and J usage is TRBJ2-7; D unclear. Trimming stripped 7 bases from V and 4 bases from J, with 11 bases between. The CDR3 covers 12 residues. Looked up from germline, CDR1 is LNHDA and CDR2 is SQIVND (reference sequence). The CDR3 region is CASMGSLYEQYF. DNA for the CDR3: TGTGCCAGTATGGGTAGCCTGTACGAGCAGTACTTC.

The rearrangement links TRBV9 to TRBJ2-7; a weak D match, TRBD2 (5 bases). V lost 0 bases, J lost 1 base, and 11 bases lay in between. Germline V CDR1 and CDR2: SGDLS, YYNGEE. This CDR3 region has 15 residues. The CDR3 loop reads CASSVVGDPSYEQYF. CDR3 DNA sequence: TGTGCCAGCAGCGTAGTCGGGGATCCTTCCTACGAGCAGTACTTC.

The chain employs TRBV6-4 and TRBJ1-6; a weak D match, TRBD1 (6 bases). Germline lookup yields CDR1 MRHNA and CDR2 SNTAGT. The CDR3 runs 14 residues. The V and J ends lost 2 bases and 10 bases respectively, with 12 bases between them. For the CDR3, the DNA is TGTGCCAGCAGTGACGGGCAGGGGTCCTCACCCCTCCACTTT. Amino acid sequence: CASSDGQGSSPLHF.

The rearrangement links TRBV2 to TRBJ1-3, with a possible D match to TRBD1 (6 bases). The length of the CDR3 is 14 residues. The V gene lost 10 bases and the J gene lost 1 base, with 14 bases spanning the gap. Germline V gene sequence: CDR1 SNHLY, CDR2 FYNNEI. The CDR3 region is CANSGDMSGNTIYF. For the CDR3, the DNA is TGTGCCAACTCAGGGGATATGTCTGGAAACACCATATATTTT.

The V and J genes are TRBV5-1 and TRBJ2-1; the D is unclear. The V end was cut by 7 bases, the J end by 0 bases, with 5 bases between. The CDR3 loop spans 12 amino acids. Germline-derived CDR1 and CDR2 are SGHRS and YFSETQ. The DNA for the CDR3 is TGCGCCAGCGGCGGCTCCTACAATGAGCAGTTCTTC. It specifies CASGGSYNEQFF.

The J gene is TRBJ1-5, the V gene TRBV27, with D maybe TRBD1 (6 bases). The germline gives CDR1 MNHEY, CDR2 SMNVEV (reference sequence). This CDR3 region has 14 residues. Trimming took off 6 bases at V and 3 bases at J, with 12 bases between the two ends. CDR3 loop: CASRGGAANQPQHF. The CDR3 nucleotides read TGTGCCAGCAGGGGGGGGGCCGCCAATCAGCCCCAGCATTTT.

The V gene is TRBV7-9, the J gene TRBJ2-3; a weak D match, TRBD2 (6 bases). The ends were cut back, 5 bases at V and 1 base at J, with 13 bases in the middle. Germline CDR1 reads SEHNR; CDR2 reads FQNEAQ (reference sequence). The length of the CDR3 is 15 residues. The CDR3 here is CASSPRVAGTDTQYF. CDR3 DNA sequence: TGTGCCAGCAGCCCCCGGGTAGCGGGCACAGATACGCAGTATTTT.

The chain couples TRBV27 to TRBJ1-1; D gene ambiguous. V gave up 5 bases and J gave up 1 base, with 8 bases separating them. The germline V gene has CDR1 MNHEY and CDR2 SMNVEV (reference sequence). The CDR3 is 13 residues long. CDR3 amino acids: CASSPLPNTEAFF. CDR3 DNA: TGTGCCAGCAGTCCCCTCCCGAACACTGAAGCTTTCTTT.

The CDR3 reads CASGTLSSGDEQFF. The CDR3 nucleotides read TGTGCTAGTGGGACCCTGAGTAGCGGGGATGAGCAGTTCTTC. The rearrangement uses TRBV12-5 and TRBJ2-1, with 8 nucleotides matching TRBD2. The germline V gene has CDR1 LGHNT and CDR2 FRNRAP. Trimming at V came to 6 bases and at J to 8 bases, leaving 9 bases not matched to a gene. This CDR3 comprises 14 residues.

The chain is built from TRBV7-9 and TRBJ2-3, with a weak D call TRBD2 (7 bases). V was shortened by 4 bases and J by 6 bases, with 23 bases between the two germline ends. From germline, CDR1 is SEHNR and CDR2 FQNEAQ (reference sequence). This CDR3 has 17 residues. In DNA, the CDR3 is TGTGCCAGCAGCTCCTCTTTTCGGGCGGGGGCGGAGGATACGCAGTATTTT. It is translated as CASSSSFRAGAEDTQYF. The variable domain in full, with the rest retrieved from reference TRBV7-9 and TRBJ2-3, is DTGVSQNPRHKITKRGQNVTFRCDPISEHNRLYWYRQTLGQGPEFLTYFQNEAQLEKSRLLSDRFSAERPKGSFSTLEIQRTEQGDSAMYLCASSSSFRAGAEDTQYFGPGTRLTVL.

This CDR3 is CASSSRGFYEQYF. For the CDR3, the DNA is TGTGCCAGCAGTTCCAGGGGATTCTACGAGCAGTACTTC. V and J are TRBV6-5 and TRBJ2-7; D is possibly TRBD1 (6 bases). This CDR3 spans 13 amino acids. Germline-derived CDR1 and CDR2 are MNHEY and SVGAGI. V shed 4 bases and J shed 3 bases, with 10 bases lying between them.

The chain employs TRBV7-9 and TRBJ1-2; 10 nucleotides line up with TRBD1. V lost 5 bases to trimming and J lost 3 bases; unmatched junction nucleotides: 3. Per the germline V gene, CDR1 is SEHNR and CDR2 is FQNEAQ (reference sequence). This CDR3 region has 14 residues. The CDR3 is CASSTGTGDYGYTF. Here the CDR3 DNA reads TGTGCCAGCAGCACCGGGACAGGGGACTATGGCTACACCTTC.

The CDR3 DNA sequence: TGTGCCAGCAGCCAAGAACCTAGCGGGACCTACGAGCAGTACTTC. Translating it yields CASSQEPSGTYEQYF. The chain carries TRBV14 and TRBJ2-7; 9 bases line up with TRBD2. Germline V lookup: CDR1 SGHDN, CDR2 FVKESK. The CDR3 is 15 residues long. V shed 0 bases, J shed 2 bases, and the junction held 2 bases outside the gene matches.

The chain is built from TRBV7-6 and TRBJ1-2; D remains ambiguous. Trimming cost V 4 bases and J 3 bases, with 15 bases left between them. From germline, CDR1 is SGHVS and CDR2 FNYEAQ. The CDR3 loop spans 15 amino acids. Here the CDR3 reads CASSYVSGGDYGYTF. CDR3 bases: TGTGCCAGCAGCTACGTTTCGGGAGGAGACTATGGCTACACCTTC.

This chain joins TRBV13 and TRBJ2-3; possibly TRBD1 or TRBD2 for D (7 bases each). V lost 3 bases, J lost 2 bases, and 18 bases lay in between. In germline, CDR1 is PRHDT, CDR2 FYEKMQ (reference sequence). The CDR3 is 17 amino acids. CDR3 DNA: TGTGCCAGCAGCTTTCGGTCTGGGGAGGGGGCCACAGATACGCAGTATTTT. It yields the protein CASSFRSGEGATDTQYF.

CDR3 coding DNA: TGCGCCAGCAGCCAAGAGTTTCAGGGGGCGGGCTATGGCTACACCTTC. Translation: CASSQEFQGAGYGYTF. The chain carries TRBV4-1 and TRBJ1-2, with 8 positions matching TRBD1. The trim removed 0 bases at V and 4 bases at J, leaving 7 bases unmatched. Germline V gives CDR1 MGHRA, CDR2 YSYEKL. The CDR3 spans 16 residues.

The CDR3 here is CAWNTVGGFLEEQFF. As DNA, the CDR3 is TGTGCCTGGAATACCGTGGGAGGGTTTTTGGAGGAGCAGTTCTTC. V and J are TRBV30 and TRBJ2-1, with 7 bases matching TRBD2. V was clipped by 4 bases and J by 10 bases; unmatched bases: 16. The CDR3 has 15 residues. Germline CDR1 GTSNPN, CDR2 SVGIG (reference sequence). The variable domain in full, with the rest retrieved from reference TRBV30 and TRBJ2-1, is SQTIHQWPATLVQPVGSPLSLECTVEGTSNPNLYWYRQAAGRGLQLLFYSVGIGQISSEVPQNLSASRPQDRQFILSSKKLLLSDSGFYLCAWNTVGGFLEEQFFGPGTRLTVL.